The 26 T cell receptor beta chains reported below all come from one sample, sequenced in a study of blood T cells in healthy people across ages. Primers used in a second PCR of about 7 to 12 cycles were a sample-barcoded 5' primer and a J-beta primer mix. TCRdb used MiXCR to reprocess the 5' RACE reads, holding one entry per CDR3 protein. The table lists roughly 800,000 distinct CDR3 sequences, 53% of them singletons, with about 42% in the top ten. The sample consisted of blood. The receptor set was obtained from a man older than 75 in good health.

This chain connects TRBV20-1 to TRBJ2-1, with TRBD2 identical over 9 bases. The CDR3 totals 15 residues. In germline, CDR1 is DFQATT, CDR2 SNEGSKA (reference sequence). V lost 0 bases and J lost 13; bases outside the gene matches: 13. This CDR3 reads CSARDGSGSSGTQFF. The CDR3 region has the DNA TGCAGTGCTAGAGATGGTAGCGGGAGTTCAGGGACCCAGTTCTTC.

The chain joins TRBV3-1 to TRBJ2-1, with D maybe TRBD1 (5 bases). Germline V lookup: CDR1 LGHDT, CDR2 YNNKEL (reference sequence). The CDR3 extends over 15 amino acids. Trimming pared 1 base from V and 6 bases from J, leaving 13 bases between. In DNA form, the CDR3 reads TGTGCCAGCAGCCAAGGACAGTTTAAAGTCAATGAGCAGTTCTTC. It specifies CASSQGQFKVNEQFF.

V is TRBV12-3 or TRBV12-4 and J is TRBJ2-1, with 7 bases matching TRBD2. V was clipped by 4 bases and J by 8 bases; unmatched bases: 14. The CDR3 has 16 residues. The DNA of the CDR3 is TGTGCCAGCAGTTCTCTCCTCCGGACTAGGCGGGATGAGCAGTTCTTC. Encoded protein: CASSSLLRTRRDEQFF.

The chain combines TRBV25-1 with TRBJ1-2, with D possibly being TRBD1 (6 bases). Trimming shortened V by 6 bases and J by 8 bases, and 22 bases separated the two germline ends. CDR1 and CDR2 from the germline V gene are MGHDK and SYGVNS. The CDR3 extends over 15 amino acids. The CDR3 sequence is CASRSPQGLYGGYTF. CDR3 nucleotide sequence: TGTGCCAGCAGATCCCCACAGGGACTCTATGGAGGCTACACCTTC.

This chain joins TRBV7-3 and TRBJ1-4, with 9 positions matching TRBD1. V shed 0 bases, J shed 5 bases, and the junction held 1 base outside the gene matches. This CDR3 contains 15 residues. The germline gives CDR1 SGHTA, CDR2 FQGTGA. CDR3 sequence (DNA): TGTGCCAGCAGCTTAACCGGGACAGGGAATGAAAAACTGTTTTTT. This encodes CASSLTGTGNEKLFF.

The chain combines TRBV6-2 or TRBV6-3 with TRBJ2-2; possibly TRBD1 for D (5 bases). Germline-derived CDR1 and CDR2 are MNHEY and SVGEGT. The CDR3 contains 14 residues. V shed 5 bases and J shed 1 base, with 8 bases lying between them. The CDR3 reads CASSQDRNTGELFF. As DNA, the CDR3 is TGTGCCAGCAGTCAAGACAGGAACACCGGGGAGCTGTTTTTT.

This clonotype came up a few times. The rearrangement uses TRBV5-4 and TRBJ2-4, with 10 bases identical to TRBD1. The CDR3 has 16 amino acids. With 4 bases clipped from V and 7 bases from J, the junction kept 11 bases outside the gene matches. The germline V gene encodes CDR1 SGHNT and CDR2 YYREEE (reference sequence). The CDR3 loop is CASSPRAGTGENIQYF. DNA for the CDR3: TGTGCCAGCAGCCCCCGGGCCGGGACAGGGGAGAACATTCAGTACTTC. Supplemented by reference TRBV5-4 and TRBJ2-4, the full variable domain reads ETGVTQSPTHLIKTRGQQVTLRCSSQSGHNTVSWYQQALGQGPQFIFQYYREEENGRGNFPPRFSGLQFPNYSSELNVNALELDDSALYLCASSPRAGTGENIQYFGAGTRLSVL.

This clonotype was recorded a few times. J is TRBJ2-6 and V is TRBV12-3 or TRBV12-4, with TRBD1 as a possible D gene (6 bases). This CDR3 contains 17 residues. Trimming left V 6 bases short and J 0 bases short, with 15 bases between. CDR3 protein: CASSLFPRGSGANVLTF. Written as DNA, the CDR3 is TGTGCCAGCAGCTTATTTCCCAGGGGCTCTGGGGCCAACGTCCTGACTTTC.

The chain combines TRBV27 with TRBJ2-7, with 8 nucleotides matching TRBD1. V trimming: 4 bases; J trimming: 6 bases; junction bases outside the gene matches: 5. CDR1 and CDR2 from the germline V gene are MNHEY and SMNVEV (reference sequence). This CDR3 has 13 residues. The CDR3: CASSSLTGGEQYF. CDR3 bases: TGTGCCAGCAGTTCCCTCACAGGGGGCGAGCAGTACTTC.

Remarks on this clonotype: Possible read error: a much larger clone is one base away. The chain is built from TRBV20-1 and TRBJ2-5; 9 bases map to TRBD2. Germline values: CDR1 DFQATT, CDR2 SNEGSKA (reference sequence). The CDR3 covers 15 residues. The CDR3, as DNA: TGCAGTGTTAGAGGACTAGCGCACTACCAAGAGACCCAGTACTTC. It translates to CSVRGLAHYQETQYF.

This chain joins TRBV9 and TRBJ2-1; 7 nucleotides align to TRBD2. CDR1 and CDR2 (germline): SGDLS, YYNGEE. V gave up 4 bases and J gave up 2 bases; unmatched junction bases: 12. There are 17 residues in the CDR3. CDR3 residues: CASSPRGSGGAYNEQFF. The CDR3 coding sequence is TGTGCCAGCAGCCCCCGCGGGAGTGGGGGAGCCTACAATGAGCAGTTCTTC. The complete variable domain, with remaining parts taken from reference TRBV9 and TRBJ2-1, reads DSGVTQTPKHLITATGQRVTLRCSPRSGDLSVYWYQQSLDQGLQFLIQYYNGEERAKGNILERFSAQQFPDLHSELNLSSLELGDSALYFCASSPRGSGGAYNEQFFGPGTRLTVL.

CDR3 sequence: CASSLRTGGPTDTQYF. CDR3 bases: TGTGCCAGCAGCTTACGGACGGGAGGGCCGACAGATACGCAGTATTTT. The gene calls are TRBV7-3 and TRBJ2-3; 8 bases are a match to TRBD2. The junction had 7 bases not matched to a gene; V was cut back by 2 bases and J by 3 bases. CDR1 SGHTA and CDR2 FQGTGA come from the germline V gene. The CDR3 is 16 residues long.

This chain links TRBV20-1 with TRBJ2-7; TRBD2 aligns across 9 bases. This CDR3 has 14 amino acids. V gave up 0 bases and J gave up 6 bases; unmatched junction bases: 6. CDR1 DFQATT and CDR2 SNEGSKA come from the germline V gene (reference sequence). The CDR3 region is CSARDPGTSREQYF. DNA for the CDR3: TGCAGTGCTAGAGATCCAGGGACTAGCCGCGAGCAGTACTTC.

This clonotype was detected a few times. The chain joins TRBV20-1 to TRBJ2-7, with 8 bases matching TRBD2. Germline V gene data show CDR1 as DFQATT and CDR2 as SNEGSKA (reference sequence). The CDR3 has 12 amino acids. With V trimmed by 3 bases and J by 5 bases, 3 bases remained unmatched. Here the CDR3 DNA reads TGCAGTGCTAGTGGACTAGCCCACGAGCAGTACTTC. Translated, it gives CSASGLAHEQYF.

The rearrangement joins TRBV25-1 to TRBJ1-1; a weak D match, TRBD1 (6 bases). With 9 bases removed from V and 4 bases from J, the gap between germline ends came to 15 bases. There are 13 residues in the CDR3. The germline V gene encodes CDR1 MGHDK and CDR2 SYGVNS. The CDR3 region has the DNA TGTGCCAGTAGGGTGACAGGTAGCACTGAAGCTTTCTTT. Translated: CASRVTGSTEAFF. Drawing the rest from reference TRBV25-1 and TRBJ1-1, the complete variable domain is EADIYQTPRYLVIGTGKKITLECSQTMGHDKMYWYQQDPGMELHLIHYSYGVNSTEKGDLSSESTVSRIRTEHFPLTLESARPSHTSQYLCASRVTGSTEAFFGQGTRLTVV.

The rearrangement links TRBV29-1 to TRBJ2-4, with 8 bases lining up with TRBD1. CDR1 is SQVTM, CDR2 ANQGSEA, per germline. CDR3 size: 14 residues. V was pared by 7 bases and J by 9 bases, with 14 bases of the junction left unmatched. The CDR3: CSAGVGTGRGIQYF. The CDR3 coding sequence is TGCAGCGCCGGAGTGGGGACAGGTCGTGGCATTCAGTACTTC.

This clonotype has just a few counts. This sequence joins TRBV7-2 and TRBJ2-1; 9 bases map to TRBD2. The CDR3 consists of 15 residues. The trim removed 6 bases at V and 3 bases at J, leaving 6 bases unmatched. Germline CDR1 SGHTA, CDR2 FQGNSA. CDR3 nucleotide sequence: TGTGCCAGCAGTTTGACTAGCGGTGTCTACAATGAGCAGTTCTTC. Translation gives CASSLTSGVYNEQFF. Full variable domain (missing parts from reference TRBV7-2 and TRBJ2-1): GAGVSQSPSNKVTEKGKDVELRCDPISGHTALYWYRQSLGQGLEFLIYFQGNSAPDKSGLPSDRFSAERTGGSVSTLTIQRTQQEDSAVYLCASSLTSGVYNEQFFGPGTRLTVL.

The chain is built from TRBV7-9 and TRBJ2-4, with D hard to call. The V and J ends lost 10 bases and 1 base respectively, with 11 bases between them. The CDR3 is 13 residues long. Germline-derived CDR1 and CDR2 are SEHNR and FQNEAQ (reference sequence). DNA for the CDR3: TGTGCCACCGGGTTAGGGGCCAAAAACATTCAGTACTTC. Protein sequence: CATGLGAKNIQYF.

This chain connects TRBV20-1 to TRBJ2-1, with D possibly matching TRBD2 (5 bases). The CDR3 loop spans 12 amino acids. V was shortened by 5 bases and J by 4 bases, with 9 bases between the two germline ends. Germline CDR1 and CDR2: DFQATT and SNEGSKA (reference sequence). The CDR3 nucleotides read TGCAGTGCTCCACGGGGTTACAATGAGCAGTTCTTC. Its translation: CSAPRGYNEQFF.

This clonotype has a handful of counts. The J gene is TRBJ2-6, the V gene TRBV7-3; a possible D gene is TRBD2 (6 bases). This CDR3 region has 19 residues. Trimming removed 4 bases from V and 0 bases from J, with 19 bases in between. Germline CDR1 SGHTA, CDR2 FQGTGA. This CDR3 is CASSSLYRTMSSGANVLTF. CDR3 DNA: TGTGCCAGCAGCTCCCTTTACAGGACTATGAGCTCTGGGGCCAACGTCCTGACTTTC. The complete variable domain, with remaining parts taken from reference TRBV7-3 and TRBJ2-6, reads GAGVSQTPSNKVTEKGKYVELRCDPISGHTALYWYRQSLGQGPEFLIYFQGTGAADDSGLPNDRFFAVRPEGSVSTLKIQRTERGDSAVYLCASSSLYRTMSSGANVLTFGAGSRLTVL.

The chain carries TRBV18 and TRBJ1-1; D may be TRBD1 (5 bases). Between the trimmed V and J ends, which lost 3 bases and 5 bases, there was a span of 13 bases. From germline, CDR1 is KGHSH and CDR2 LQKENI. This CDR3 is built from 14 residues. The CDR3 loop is CASSPRAAVTEAFF. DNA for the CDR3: TGTGCCAGCTCACCCAGGGCGGCGGTAACTGAAGCTTTCTTT.

As DNA, the CDR3 is TGCGCCAGCAGCTTGGGGCGGGAGGGCCACGAGCAGTACTTC. Translation: CASSLGREGHEQYF. The genes are TRBV5-1 and TRBJ2-7; the match to TRBD2 covers 9 bases. Trimming cost V 0 bases and J 5 bases; bases outside gene matches: 3. There are 14 residues in the CDR3. Germline CDR1 SGHRS, CDR2 YFSETQ.

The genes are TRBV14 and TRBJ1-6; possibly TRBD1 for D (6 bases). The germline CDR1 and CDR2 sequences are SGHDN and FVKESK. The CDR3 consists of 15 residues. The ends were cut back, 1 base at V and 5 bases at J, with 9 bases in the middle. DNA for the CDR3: TGTGCCAGCAGCCAAGCGGCAGGGGATAATTCACCCCTCCACTTT. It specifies CASSQAAGDNSPLHF. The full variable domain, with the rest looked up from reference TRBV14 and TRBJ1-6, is EAGVTQFPSHSVIEKGQTVTLRCDPISGHDNLYWYRRVMGKEIKFLLHFVKESKQDESGMPNNRFLAERTGGTYSTLKVQPAELEDSGVYFCASSQAAGDNSPLHFGNGTRLTVT.

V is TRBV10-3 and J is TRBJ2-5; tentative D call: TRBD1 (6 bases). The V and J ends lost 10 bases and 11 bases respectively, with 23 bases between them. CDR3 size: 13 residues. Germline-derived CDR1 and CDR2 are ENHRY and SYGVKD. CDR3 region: CATKGVGRGGQYF. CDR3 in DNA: TGTGCCACAAAGGGGGTAGGCCGAGGCGGGCAGTACTTC.

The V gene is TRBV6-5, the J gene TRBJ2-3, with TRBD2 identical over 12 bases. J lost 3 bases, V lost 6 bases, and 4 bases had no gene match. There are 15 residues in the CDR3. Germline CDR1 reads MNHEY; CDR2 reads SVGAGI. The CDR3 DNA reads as TGTGCCAGCAGGACTAGCGGGAGTCGGACAGATACGCAGTATTTT. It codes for CASRTSGSRTDTQYF.

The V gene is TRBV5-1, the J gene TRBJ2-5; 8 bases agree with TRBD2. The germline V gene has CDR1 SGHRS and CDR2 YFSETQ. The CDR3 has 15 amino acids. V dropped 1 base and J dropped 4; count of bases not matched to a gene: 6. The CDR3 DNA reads TGCGCCAGCAGCTTGCCGACTAGCGCCGGAGAGACCCAGTACTTC. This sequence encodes CASSLPTSAGETQYF.